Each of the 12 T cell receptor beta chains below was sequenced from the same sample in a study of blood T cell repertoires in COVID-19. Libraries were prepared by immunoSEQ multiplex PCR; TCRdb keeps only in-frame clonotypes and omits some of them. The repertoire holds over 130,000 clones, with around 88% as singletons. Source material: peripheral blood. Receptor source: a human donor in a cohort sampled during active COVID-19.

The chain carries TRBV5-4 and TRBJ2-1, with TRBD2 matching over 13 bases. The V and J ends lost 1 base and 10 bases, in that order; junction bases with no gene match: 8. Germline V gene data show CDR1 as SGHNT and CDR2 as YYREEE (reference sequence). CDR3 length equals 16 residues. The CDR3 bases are TGTGCCAGCAGCTTGTGGACTAGCGGGGGCCCCAGGGAGCAGTTCTTC. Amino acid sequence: CASSLWTSGGPREQFF. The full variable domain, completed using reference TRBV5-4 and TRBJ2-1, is ETGVTQSPTHLIKTRGQQVTLRCSSQSGHNTVSWYQQALGQGPQFIFQYYREEENGRGNFPPRFSGLQFPNYSSELNVNALELDDSALYLCASSLWTSGGPREQFFGPGTRLTVL.

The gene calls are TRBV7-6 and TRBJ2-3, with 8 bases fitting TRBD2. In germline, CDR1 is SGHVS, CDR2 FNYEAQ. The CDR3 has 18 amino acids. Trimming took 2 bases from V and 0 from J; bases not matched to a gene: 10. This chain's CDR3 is CASSLLAGGRTSTDTQYF. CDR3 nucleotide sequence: TGTGCCAGCAGCTTATTGGCGGGGGGACGGACAAGCACAGATACGCAGTATTTT.

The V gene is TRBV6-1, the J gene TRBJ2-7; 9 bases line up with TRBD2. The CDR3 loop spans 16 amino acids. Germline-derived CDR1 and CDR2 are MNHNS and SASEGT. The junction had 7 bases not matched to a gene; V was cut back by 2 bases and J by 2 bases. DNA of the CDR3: TGTGCCAGCAGTGAACCCCCCCTAGCGGGGCCCTACGAGCAGTACTTC. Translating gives CASSEPPLAGPYEQYF.

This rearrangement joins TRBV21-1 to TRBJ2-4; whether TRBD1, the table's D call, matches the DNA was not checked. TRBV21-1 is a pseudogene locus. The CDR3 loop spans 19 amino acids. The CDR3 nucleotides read TGTGCCAGCAGCAAAGACGGCAGGGGGATGATAGGAGCCAAAAACATTCAGTACTTC. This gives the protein CASSKDGRGMIGAKNIQYF.

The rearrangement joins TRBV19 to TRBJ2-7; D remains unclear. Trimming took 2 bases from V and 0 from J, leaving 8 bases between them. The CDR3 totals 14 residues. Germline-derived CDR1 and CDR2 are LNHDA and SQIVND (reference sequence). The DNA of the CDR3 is TGTGCCAGTAGTATAAGAGCAGGCTCCTACGAGCAGTACTTC. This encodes CASSIRAGSYEQYF. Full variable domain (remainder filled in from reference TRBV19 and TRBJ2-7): DGGITQSPKYLFRKEGQNVTLSCEQNLNHDAMYWYRQDPGQGLRLIYYSQIVNDFQKGDIAEGYSVSREKKESFPLTVTSAQKNPTAFYLCASSIRAGSYEQYFGPGTRLTVT.

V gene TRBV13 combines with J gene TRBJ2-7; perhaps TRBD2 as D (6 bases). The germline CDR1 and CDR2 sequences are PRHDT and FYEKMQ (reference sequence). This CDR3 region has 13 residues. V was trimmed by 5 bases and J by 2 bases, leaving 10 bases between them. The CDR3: CASSMTGAYEQYF. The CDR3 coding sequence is TGTGCCAGCAGCATGACGGGGGCCTACGAGCAGTACTTC. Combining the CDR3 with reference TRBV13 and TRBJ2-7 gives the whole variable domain AAGVIQSPRHLIKEKRETATLKCYPIPRHDTVYWYQQGPGQDPQFLISFYEKMQSDKGSIPDRFSAQQFSDYHSELNMSSLELGDSALYFCASSMTGAYEQYFGPGTRLTVT.

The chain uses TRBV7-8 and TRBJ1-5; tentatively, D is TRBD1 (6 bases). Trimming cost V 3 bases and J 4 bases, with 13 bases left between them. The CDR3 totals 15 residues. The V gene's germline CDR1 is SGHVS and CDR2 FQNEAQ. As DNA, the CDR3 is TGTGCCAGCAGCTTGTCCAGGGGAAGGAATCAGCCCCAGCATTTT. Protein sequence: CASSLSRGRNQPQHF.

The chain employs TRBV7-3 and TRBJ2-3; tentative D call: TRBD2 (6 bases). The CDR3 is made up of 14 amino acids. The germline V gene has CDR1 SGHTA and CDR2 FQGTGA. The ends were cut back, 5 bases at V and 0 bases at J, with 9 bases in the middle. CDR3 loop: CASSPGTSTDTQYF. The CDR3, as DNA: TGTGCCAGCAGCCCAGGGACTAGCACAGATACGCAGTATTTT.

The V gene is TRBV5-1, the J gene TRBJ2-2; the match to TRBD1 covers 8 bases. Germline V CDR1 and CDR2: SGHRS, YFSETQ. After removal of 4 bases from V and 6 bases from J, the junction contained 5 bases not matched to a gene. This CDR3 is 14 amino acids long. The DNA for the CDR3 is TGCGCCAGCAGCCTCCGACAGGGGTCCGGGGAGCTGTTTTTT. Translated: CASSLRQGSGELFF.

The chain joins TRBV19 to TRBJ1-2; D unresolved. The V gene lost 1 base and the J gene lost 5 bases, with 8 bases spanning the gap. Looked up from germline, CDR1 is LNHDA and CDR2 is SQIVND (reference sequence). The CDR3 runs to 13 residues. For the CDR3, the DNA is TGTGCCAGTAGTATAGGAACAGCTTATGGCTACACCTTC. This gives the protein CASSIGTAYGYTF.

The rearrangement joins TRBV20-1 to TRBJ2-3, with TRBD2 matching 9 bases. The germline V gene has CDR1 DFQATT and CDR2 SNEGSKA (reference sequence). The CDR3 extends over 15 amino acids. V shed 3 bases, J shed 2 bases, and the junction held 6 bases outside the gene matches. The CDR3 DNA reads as TGCAGTGCTAGTGGGGCTAGCGGGGTCACAGATACGCAGTATTTT. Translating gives CSASGASGVTDTQYF.

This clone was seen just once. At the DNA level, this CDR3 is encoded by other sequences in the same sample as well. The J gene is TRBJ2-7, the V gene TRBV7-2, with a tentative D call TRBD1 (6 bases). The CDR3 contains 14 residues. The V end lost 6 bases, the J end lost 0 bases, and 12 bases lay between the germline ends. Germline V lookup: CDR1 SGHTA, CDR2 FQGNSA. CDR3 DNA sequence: TGTGCCAGCAGACCTCAGGGGATCTCCTACGAGCAGTACTTC. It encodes CASRPQGISYEQYF.